A single sample gave rise to the 31 T cell receptor beta chains below, sequenced in a study of Graves' ophthalmopathy and Graves' hyperthyroidism. Researchers took RNA transcripts and amplified TCR beta CDR3 regions from them. RT-PCR was first run with HTBI primers, then multiplex PCR in a second round. A single record per CDR3 protein comes from TCRdb applying MiXCR to the multiplex PCR reads. The table records 650,000 to 900,000 distinct CDR3 sequences, around 40% of them present only once. Sequencing used peripheral blood. Source of these receptors: an adult man with Graves' ophthalmopathy.

This clonotype was seen a few times. This chain connects TRBV5-1 to TRBJ1-4; D ambiguous. The V and J ends lost 4 bases and 3 bases respectively, with 7 bases between them. The CDR3 length is 13 residues. Germline CDR1 reads SGHRS; CDR2 reads YFSETQ. CDR3 loop: CASSQDPNEKLFF. CDR3 DNA: TGCGCCAGCAGCCAGGACCCTAATGAAAAACTGTTTTTT.

Details on this clonotype: This may come from a read error, since a much larger clone is one base off. The chain uses TRBV7-9 and TRBJ2-2, with D maybe TRBD2 (5 bases). Germline V lookup: CDR1 SEHNR, CDR2 FQNEAQ (reference sequence). CDR3 length: 15 residues. V dropped 2 bases and J dropped 2 bases, with 9 bases sitting between them. This chain's CDR3 is CASSLPSPNTGELFF. The DNA for the CDR3 is TGTGCCAGCAGCTTACCTAGCCCCAACACCGGGGAGCTGTTTTTT.

The chain uses TRBV9 and TRBJ1-2, with TRBD1 matching 8 bases. V trimming: 1 base; J trimming: 7 bases; junction bases outside the gene matches: 9. The length of the CDR3 is 15 residues. Germline V gene data show CDR1 as SGDLS and CDR2 as YYNGEE. The CDR3 spells CASSVYPGGGFGYTF. For the CDR3, the DNA is TGTGCCAGCAGCGTATATCCAGGGGGCGGGTTTGGCTACACCTTC.

V and J are TRBV25-1 and TRBJ2-2; TRBD1 agrees at 7 bases. V was clipped by 7 bases and J by 3 bases; unmatched bases: 5. The CDR3 spans 14 residues. The germline gives CDR1 MGHDK, CDR2 SYGVNS. In DNA, the CDR3 is TGTGCCAGCACCCTGGACAGGTACACCGGGGAGCTGTTTTTT. Translated: CASTLDRYTGELFF.

The chain recombines TRBV2 with TRBJ2-7, with 13 bases fitting TRBD2. Germline V gives CDR1 SNHLY, CDR2 FYNNEI. The CDR3 runs 15 residues. J lost 5 bases, V lost 4 bases, and 5 bases had no gene match. Here the CDR3 DNA reads TGTGCCAGCAGTGGGACTAGCGGGAGTCTCGACGAGCAGTACTTC. Translation: CASSGTSGSLDEQYF. Drawing the rest from reference TRBV2 and TRBJ2-7, the complete variable domain is EPEVTQTPSHQVTQMGQEVILRCVPISNHLYFYWYRQILGQKVEFLVSFYNNEISEKSEIFDDQFSVERPDGSNFTLKIRSTKLEDSAMYFCASSGTSGSLDEQYFGPGTRLTVT.

A word on this clonotype: A much larger clone sits a single nucleotide away, making a read error possible. The chain carries TRBV6-1 and TRBJ2-7; possibly TRBD2 for D (6 bases). Germline lookup yields CDR1 MNHNS and CDR2 SASEGT. This CDR3 spans 14 amino acids. In nucleotides, the CDR3 is TGTGCCAGCAGTTTGCGGGGCGTGACCTACGAGCGGTACTTC. This translates into CASSLRGVTYERYF.

This clonotype was recorded at least ten times. This sequence joins TRBV12-3 or TRBV12-4 and TRBJ2-5, with D possibly TRBD2 on 6 matching bases. Trimming took off 5 bases at V and 4 bases at J, with 17 bases between the two ends. The CDR3 loop spans 15 amino acids. The CDR3, as DNA: TGTGCCAGCAGTCCCCCACTCCGGGGAGGAGAGACCCAGTACTTC. Amino acid sequence: CASSPPLRGGETQYF.

This chain joins TRBV7-2 and TRBJ1-1; D not certain. Between the trimmed V and J ends, which lost 3 bases and 2 bases, there was a span of 13 bases. Germline V gene sequence: CDR1 SGHTA, CDR2 FQGNSA. The CDR3 extends over 15 amino acids. The CDR3 DNA sequence: TGTGCCAGCAGCTTCCCCGCCGGGAGAAACACTGAAGCTTTCTTT. Protein sequence: CASSFPAGRNTEAFF.

The rearrangement joins TRBV6-6 to TRBJ1-5; D not certain. This CDR3 comprises 15 residues. Trimming cost V 5 bases and J 2 bases, with 13 bases left between them. The germline V gene has CDR1 MNHNY and CDR2 SVGAGI (reference sequence). CDR3 region: CASSEAISRNQPQHF. CDR3 in DNA: TGTGCCAGCAGTGAAGCGATAAGCCGCAATCAGCCCCAGCATTTT.

There are a few counts of this clonotype. The chain recombines TRBV20-1 with TRBJ2-3; D gene unclear. Germline CDR1 and CDR2: DFQATT and SNEGSKA (reference sequence). V gave up 6 bases and J gave up 3 bases, with 19 bases separating them. This CDR3 has 15 amino acids. CDR3 nucleotides: TGCAGTGCAACGGACCCGAAGGTGGCAACAGATACGCAGTATTTT. The encoded protein is CSATDPKVATDTQYF.

The rearrangement joins TRBV20-1 to TRBJ1-2; D gene uncertain. The germline V gene encodes CDR1 DFQATT and CDR2 SNEGSKA (reference sequence). The CDR3 consists of 15 residues. V gave up 1 base and J gave up 3 bases, with 15 bases separating them. CDR3 amino acids: CSARVGESLYYGYTF. CDR3 DNA sequence: TGCAGTGCTAGAGTTGGGGAGTCGCTCTACTATGGCTACACCTTC.

Regarding this clonotype: A much larger clone differs from this one at a single base, so this may be a read error. The rearrangement uses TRBV20-1 and TRBJ1-1; D is perhaps TRBD1 (6 bases). CDR1 and CDR2 (germline): DFQATT, SNEGSKA (reference sequence). There are 14 residues in the CDR3. The ends were cut back, 0 bases at V and 4 bases at J, with 12 bases in the middle. The DNA of the CDR3 is TGCAGTGCTAGAGATAGCAAGGGGGGCACTGAAGCTTTCTTT. It encodes CSARDSKGGTEAFF.

This clonotype was detected many times. The chain links TRBV29-1 to TRBJ2-7; D is perhaps TRBD1 or TRBD2 (5 bases each). Germline CDR1 is SQVTM and CDR2 is ANQGSEA. The germline V and J ends were trimmed by 2 bases and 1 base, with 12 bases remaining between them. The CDR3 runs to 14 residues. CDR3 coding DNA: TGCAGCGTTGAAATCCCGGGACGGTCCTACGAGCAGTACTTC. Its translation: CSVEIPGRSYEQYF.

This CDR3 reads CSARGNRGTADTQYF. CDR3 bases: TGCAGTGCTAGAGGGAACAGGGGGACGGCAGATACGCAGTATTTT. The gene calls are TRBV20-1 and TRBJ2-3, with TRBD1 matching 8 bases. CDR1 and CDR2 from the germline V gene are DFQATT and SNEGSKA (reference sequence). V shed 1 base, J shed 4 bases, and the junction held 7 bases outside the gene matches. There are 15 residues in the CDR3.

J is TRBJ1-5 and V is TRBV7-2; 9 bases map to TRBD1. Germline values: CDR1 SGHTA, CDR2 FQGNSA. Trimming removed 5 bases from V and 5 bases from J; junction bases left unmatched: 13. This CDR3 contains 17 residues. CDR3 in DNA: TGTGCCAGCAGCGCCCACCAGGTGAGGACAGGGGATCAGCCCCAGCATTTT. This gives the protein CASSAHQVRTGDQPQHF.

The DNA for the CDR3 is TGTGCCTGGGGCGGGGACTCCTACGAGCAGTACTTC. The encoded protein is CAWGGDSYEQYF. The rearrangement links TRBV7-2 to TRBJ2-7, with TRBD2 as a possible D gene (6 bases). This CDR3 has 12 residues. Germline CDR1 is SGHTA and CDR2 is FQGNSA. The V and J ends lost 11 bases and 0 bases respectively, with 11 bases between them.

In this sample, this clonotype turned up many times. The gene calls are TRBV10-3 and TRBJ2-7; the D call may be TRBD1 or TRBD2 (6 bases each). Per the germline V gene, CDR1 is ENHRY and CDR2 is SYGVKD. CDR3 size: 13 residues. The germline V and J ends were trimmed by 8 bases and 5 bases, with 16 bases remaining between them. CDR3 DNA: TGTGCCATCGGGGGGCCGTCAAACGACGAGCAGTACTTC. Translated, it gives CAIGGPSNDEQYF.

The chain is built from TRBV7-9 and TRBJ2-7; TRBD1 agrees at 8 bases. CDR1 and CDR2 (germline): SEHNR, FQNEAQ (reference sequence). The CDR3 has 13 residues. The V segment lost 2 bases and the J segment 7 bases; nucleotides outside the gene matches: 4. Here the CDR3 DNA reads TGTGCCAGCAGCTTACTGTGGGACAGGGAGCAGTACTTC. Its translation: CASSLLWDREQYF.

This clonotype was picked up a small number of times. The chain links TRBV4-3 to TRBJ2-7; D is unclear. V gave up 0 bases and J gave up 3 bases, with 12 bases separating them. The CDR3 is 15 amino acids. Looked up from germline, CDR1 is LGHNA and CDR2 is YSLEER. CDR3 DNA: TGCGCCAGCAGCCAAGATACCATCGCAGGCTACGAGCAGTACTTC. Residues: CASSQDTIAGYEQYF.

This clonotype was observed a few times. The rearrangement links TRBV6-5 to TRBJ2-7; 8 bases map to TRBD2. CDR1 and CDR2 from the germline V gene are MNHEY and SVGAGI. V shed 2 bases and J 3 bases; nucleotides not matched to a gene: 6. The CDR3 is 15 amino acids. The CDR3: CASSYGAGGIYEQYF. CDR3 DNA: TGTGCCAGCAGTTACGGGGCGGGAGGTATCTACGAGCAGTACTTC.

The sample holds a few counts of this clonotype. The chain combines TRBV24-1 with TRBJ1-5; D may be TRBD1 (5 bases). Trimming removed 11 bases at V and 0 bases at J, with 13 bases between. Germline V lookup: CDR1 KGHDR, CDR2 SFDVKD. This CDR3 is built from 14 residues. The CDR3 sequence is CASSPGTSNQPQHF. The CDR3 DNA reads as TGTGCCAGCAGCCCCGGGACTAGCAATCAGCCCCAGCATTTT.

V is TRBV6-2 or TRBV6-3 and J is TRBJ1-5, with 9 bases matching TRBD1. Germline CDR1 MNHEY, CDR2 SVGEGT. The CDR3 loop spans 16 amino acids. Germline trimming cut 4 bases from V and 1 base from J; bases unmatched to any gene: 5. CDR3 sequence: CASSFKGQGSNQPQHF. Here the CDR3 DNA reads TGTGCCAGCAGTTTCAAAGGACAGGGGAGCAATCAGCCCCAGCATTTT.

This chain links TRBV20-1 with TRBJ2-5, with a weak D call TRBD2 (6 bases). V was pared by 0 bases and J by 5 bases, with 16 bases between. The CDR3 is made up of 15 amino acids. Germline lookup yields CDR1 DFQATT and CDR2 SNEGSKA (reference sequence). The CDR3 region is CSAREYGGKGETQYF. The CDR3 coding sequence is TGCAGTGCTAGAGAGTATGGGGGGAAAGGGGAGACCCAGTACTTC.

The table lists this clonotype with many counts. The V and J genes are TRBV10-3 and TRBJ2-7, with D perhaps given as TRBD1 or TRBD2 (5 bases each). Germline CDR1 is ENHRY and CDR2 is SYGVKD. Trimming took off 2 bases at V and 3 bases at J, with 14 bases between the two ends. The CDR3 runs 15 residues. The CDR3 sequence: CAISEGDPNFYEQYF. Written as DNA, the CDR3 is TGTGCCATCAGTGAGGGGGACCCGAATTTCTACGAGCAGTACTTC.

The chain carries TRBV5-4 and TRBJ2-2, with 12 bases fitting TRBD2. In germline, CDR1 is SGHNT, CDR2 YYREEE (reference sequence). The CDR3 contains 15 residues. Trimming removed 5 bases from V and 4 bases from J; junction bases left unmatched: 3. For the CDR3, the DNA is TGTGCCAGCAGACTAGCGGGAGGCCGCACCGGGGAGCTGTTTTTT. Residues: CASRLAGGRTGELFF.

This clonotype was observed many times. This rearrangement joins TRBV7-2 to TRBJ2-5, with a weak D call TRBD1 (6 bases). Germline values: CDR1 SGHTA, CDR2 FQGNSA. The CDR3 is made up of 14 amino acids. V was trimmed by 5 bases and J by 5 bases, leaving 15 bases between them. CDR3 amino acids: CASSTSQGRETQYF. DNA for the CDR3: TGTGCCAGCAGCACCTCGCAGGGGCGGGAGACCCAGTACTTC.

Concerning this clonotype itself: The junction departs from the called germline gene at one end, perhaps through a read error. The gene calls are TRBV2 and TRBJ2-7, with D possibly matching TRBD2 (6 bases). CDR1 is SNHLY and CDR2 is FYNNEI in the germline V gene. This CDR3 is 11 amino acids long. As DNA, the CDR3 is TGTGTCAGCGGGCGACCCTACGAGCAGTACTTC. As protein: CVSGRPYEQYF.

The chain employs TRBV24-1 and TRBJ1-5; maybe TRBD1 (6 bases). Germline V gives CDR1 KGHDR, CDR2 SFDVKD. The CDR3 has 12 amino acids. The CDR3 DNA is TGTGCTAGACCTCCAGGGGCTCAGCCCCAGCATTTT. This sequence encodes CARPPGAQPQHF.

This rearrangement joins TRBV7-2 to TRBJ2-5, with TRBD2 matching over 12 bases. Losses at the gene ends were 6 bases for V and 3 bases for J; bases not matched to a gene: 8. CDR1 and CDR2 (germline): SGHTA, FQGNSA. This CDR3 has 16 residues. The CDR3 sequence is CASRTPTSGGEETQYF. In DNA form, the CDR3 reads TGTGCCAGCAGGACGCCGACTAGCGGGGGAGAAGAGACCCAGTACTTC.

Many counts were recorded for this clonotype. The chain recombines TRBV19 with TRBJ1-5, with D perhaps TRBD1 (5 bases). With 1 base removed from V and 1 base from J, the gap between germline ends came to 8 bases. Looked up from germline, CDR1 is LNHDA and CDR2 is SQIVND (reference sequence). CDR3 length: 15 residues. The CDR3 here is CASSIGGSSNQPQHF. CDR3 coding DNA: TGTGCCAGTAGTATAGGGGGGTCGAGCAATCAGCCCCAGCATTTT.

As for this clonotype: This sequence may be a read error, since a much larger clone differs from it by one base. V gene TRBV7-2 combines with J gene TRBJ2-5; D uncertain. The CDR3 extends over 14 amino acids. Trimming pared 1 base from V and 5 bases from J, leaving 11 bases between. Per the germline V gene, CDR1 is SGHTA and CDR2 is FQGNSA. Written as DNA, the CDR3 is TGTGCCAGCAGCTTAGTGCGAAACACGGAGACCCAGTACTTC. Translated, it gives CASSLVRNTETQYF.